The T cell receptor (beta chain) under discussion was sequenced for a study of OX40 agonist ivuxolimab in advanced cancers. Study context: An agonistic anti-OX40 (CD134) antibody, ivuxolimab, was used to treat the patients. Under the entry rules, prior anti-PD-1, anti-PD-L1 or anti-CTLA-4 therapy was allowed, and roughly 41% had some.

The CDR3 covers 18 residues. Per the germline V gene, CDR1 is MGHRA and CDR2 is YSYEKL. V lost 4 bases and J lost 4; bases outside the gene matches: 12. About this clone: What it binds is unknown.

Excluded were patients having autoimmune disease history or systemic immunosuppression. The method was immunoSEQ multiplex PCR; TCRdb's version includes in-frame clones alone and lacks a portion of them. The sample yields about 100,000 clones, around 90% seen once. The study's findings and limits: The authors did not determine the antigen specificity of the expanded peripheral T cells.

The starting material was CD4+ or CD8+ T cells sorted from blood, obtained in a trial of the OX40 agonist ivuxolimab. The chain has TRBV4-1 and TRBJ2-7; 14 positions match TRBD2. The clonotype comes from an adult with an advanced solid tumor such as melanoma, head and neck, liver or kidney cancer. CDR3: CASSPSRGLAGAGYEQYF. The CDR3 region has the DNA TGCGCCAGCAGCCCCTCTAGGGGACTAGCGGGGGCCGGGTACGAGCAGTACTTC.